The rows below give T cell receptor beta chains drawn from one sample of a study of shared clonotypes between healthy human individuals. TCRdb keeps only in-frame clones here, not all; method: immunoSEQ multiplex PCR. The sample contains 300,000 or so clones, approximately 79% of which appear only once. Sequencing was carried out using memory CD4+ T cells sorted from blood. These receptors came from a man aged 30 to 45 in good health. Both conserved end residues are part of each CDR3. Each record gives: CDR3 protein, CDR3 DNA, J gene, clone size, CDR3 length, V gene, D gene. The D gene is left open where the match is weak. Expanded clones get a size class; other rows say once, few or many, or leave the size out.

cdr3_aa: CASSQEGRSSGPYEQFF
cdr3_nt: TGCGCCAGCAGCCAAGAAGGGAGGAGTAGCGGGCCCTACGAGCAGTTCTTC
j_call: TRBJ2-1
clone_size: -
cdr3_length: 17
v_call: TRBV4-3
d_call: TRBD2

cdr3_aa: CSVGRAGKFEKLFF
cdr3_nt: TGCAGCGTTGGCCGCGCAGGGAAATTCGAAAAACTGTTTTTT
j_call: TRBJ1-4
clone_size: -
cdr3_length: 14
v_call: TRBV29-1
d_call: -

cdr3_aa: CASSVTSGGLGELFF
cdr3_nt: TGTGCCAGCAGTGTTACTAGCGGGGGACTCGGGGAGCTGTTTTTT
j_call: TRBJ2-2
clone_size: -
cdr3_length: 15
v_call: TRBV5-4
d_call: TRBD2

cdr3_aa: CASSRRDRGLTQYF
cdr3_nt: TGTGCCAGCTCGCGCCGGGACAGGGGGCTTACGCAGTATTTT
j_call: TRBJ2-3
clone_size: once
cdr3_length: 14
v_call: TRBV27
d_call: TRBD1

cdr3_aa: CSAVRGDTQYF
cdr3_nt: TGCAGTGCCGTCAGGGGGGATACGCAGTATTTT
j_call: TRBJ2-3
clone_size: -
cdr3_length: 11
v_call: TRBV20-1
d_call: TRBD1

cdr3_aa: CASSLVPFTEAFF
cdr3_nt: TGTGCCAGCAGTTTAGTTCCGTTCACTGAAGCTTTCTTT
j_call: TRBJ1-1
clone_size: -
cdr3_length: 13
v_call: TRBV28
d_call: -

cdr3_aa: CASRRDGGQETQYF
cdr3_nt: TGTGCCAGCAGGAGGGACGGGGGGCAGGAGACCCAGTACTTC
j_call: TRBJ2-5
clone_size: -
cdr3_length: 14
v_call: TRBV6-6
d_call: -

cdr3_aa: CASSPRTSGTYEQYF
cdr3_nt: TGCGCCAGCAGCCCACGGACTAGCGGTACCTACGAGCAGTACTTC
j_call: TRBJ2-7
clone_size: -
cdr3_length: 15
v_call: TRBV5-1
d_call: TRBD2

cdr3_aa: CASSLFLAGHQETQYF
cdr3_nt: TGTGCCAGCAGCTTGTTCCTAGCGGGCCACCAAGAGACCCAGTACTTC
j_call: TRBJ2-5
clone_size: -
cdr3_length: 16
v_call: TRBV5-6
d_call: TRBD2

cdr3_aa: CSVGQGRGRYEQYF
cdr3_nt: TGCAGCGTAGGACAGGGGCGAGGGAGGTACGAGCAGTACTTC
j_call: TRBJ2-7
clone_size: -
cdr3_length: 14
v_call: TRBV29-1
d_call: TRBD1

cdr3_aa: CASSLDGPNQPQHF
cdr3_nt: TGTGCCAGCAGCTTAGACGGACCTAATCAGCCCCAGCATTTT
j_call: TRBJ1-5
clone_size: -
cdr3_length: 14
v_call: TRBV7-8
d_call: -

cdr3_aa: CAISESRGEAFF
cdr3_nt: TGTGCCATCAGTGAGTCCCGAGGTGAAGCTTTCTTT
j_call: TRBJ1-1
clone_size: -
cdr3_length: 12
v_call: TRBV10-3
d_call: -

cdr3_aa: CASSSKKGRGGIEQYF
cdr3_nt: TGTGCCAGCAGCTCCAAAAAAGGTCGGGGGGGCATTGAGCAGTACTTC
j_call: TRBJ2-7
clone_size: -
cdr3_length: 16
v_call: TRBV7-2
d_call: TRBD2

cdr3_aa: CASSYSRPVGEQYF
cdr3_nt: TGTGCCAGCAGTTACTCACGGCCAGTGGGCGAGCAGTACTTC
j_call: TRBJ2-7
clone_size: -
cdr3_length: 14
v_call: TRBV6-5
d_call: -

cdr3_aa: CAIKTGTGVHEQYF
cdr3_nt: TGTGCCATCAAGACCGGGACAGGGGTCCACGAGCAGTACTTC
j_call: TRBJ2-7
clone_size: -
cdr3_length: 14
v_call: TRBV10-3
d_call: TRBD1

cdr3_aa: CASRAGPRGQETQYF
cdr3_nt: TGTGCCAGCAGAGCCGGGCCAAGGGGCCAAGAGACCCAGTACTTC
j_call: TRBJ2-5
clone_size: -
cdr3_length: 15
v_call: TRBV11-2
d_call: -

cdr3_aa: CASSSGQGAGEQYF
cdr3_nt: TGCGCCAGCAGCTCGGGACAGGGGGCGGGAGAGCAGTACTTC
j_call: TRBJ2-7
clone_size: -
cdr3_length: 14
v_call: TRBV5-1
d_call: TRBD1

cdr3_aa: CSVDDNTDTQYF
cdr3_nt: TGCAGCGTTGACGACAACACAGATACGCAGTATTTT
j_call: TRBJ2-3
clone_size: -
cdr3_length: 12
v_call: TRBV29-1
d_call: -

cdr3_aa: CASSLEGTSGNIQYF
cdr3_nt: TGTGCCAGCAGCTTGGAAGGGACATCGGGAAACATTCAGTACTTC
j_call: TRBJ2-4
clone_size: -
cdr3_length: 15
v_call: TRBV5-5
d_call: -

cdr3_aa: CASSSATSRREQFF
cdr3_nt: TGTGCCAGCTCATCCGCGACTAGCCGGCGTGAGCAGTTCTTC
j_call: TRBJ2-1
clone_size: once
cdr3_length: 14
v_call: TRBV18
d_call: TRBD2

cdr3_aa: CASSRGWNTEAFF
cdr3_nt: TGTGCCAGCAGCCGGGGGTGGAACACTGAAGCTTTCTTT
j_call: TRBJ1-1
clone_size: few
cdr3_length: 13
v_call: TRBV9
d_call: -

cdr3_aa: CASSYYDSYEQYF
cdr3_nt: TGTGCCAGCAGTTATTATGACAGCTACGAGCAGTACTTC
j_call: TRBJ2-7
clone_size: -
cdr3_length: 13
v_call: TRBV28
d_call: -

cdr3_aa: CASSPSSGRAGEQFF
cdr3_nt: TGTGCCAGCAGCCCCTCTAGCGGGAGGGCTGGTGAGCAGTTCTTC
j_call: TRBJ2-1
clone_size: -
cdr3_length: 15
v_call: TRBV2
d_call: TRBD2

cdr3_aa: CASVQRGGTDTQYF
cdr3_nt: TGTGCCAGCGTCCAGCGCGGAGGCACAGATACGCAGTATTTT
j_call: TRBJ2-3
clone_size: -
cdr3_length: 14
v_call: TRBV6-1
d_call: -

cdr3_aa: CASSAGQSNTGELFF
cdr3_nt: TGTGCCAGCAGTGCGGGACAGAGCAACACCGGGGAGCTGTTTTTT
j_call: TRBJ2-2
clone_size: -
cdr3_length: 15
v_call: TRBV6-4
d_call: TRBD1

cdr3_aa: CASSVDLLSGKLVETQYF
cdr3_nt: TGCGCCAGCAGCGTGGACCTGTTGAGCGGGAAATTAGTAGAGACCCAGTACTTC
j_call: TRBJ2-5
clone_size: -
cdr3_length: 18
v_call: TRBV5-1
d_call: TRBD2

cdr3_aa: CASSVTSGRTTGELFF
cdr3_nt: TGTGCCAGCAGCGTGACTAGCGGCCGTACCACCGGGGAGCTGTTTTTT
j_call: TRBJ2-2
clone_size: many
cdr3_length: 16
v_call: TRBV11-2
d_call: TRBD2